Reported below is one T cell receptor beta chain. Its binding antigen is unknown. No base-level quality is on record; no much larger clone is a single base apart. The immunoSEQ Assay, a bias-controlled multiplex PCR, was used to amplify TCRbeta CDR3 regions from genomic DNA. Concerning the study's data processing: Within the assay, amplification of reference gene primers was used to estimate how many nucleated cells each sample contained. Sequence reads were collapsed and filtered to measure the absolute abundance of every unique TCRbeta CDR3 rearrangement. For each sample, productive Simpson clonality was calculated by taking the square root of Simpson's diversity index across productive rearrangements. This immuneACCESS table, as held by TCRdb, lists in-frame sequences with V and J called but not all clones. Of the missing ones, under half trace to an unresolved V gene in checked studies; the others have no known cause. The V and J calls and clone size come from that table; D and trimming were worked out from the DNA. This sample holds 97,000 or so clones; approximately 85% were observed only once. Roughly 20% of the sample is held by the ten biggest clonotypes.

This entry is derived from a study of blood T cell repertoires in COVID-19 (dated by TCRdb to 2018 to 2020). In terms of the full investigation: Samples covering the acute and convalescent phases of COVID-19 were provided by collaborators in the United States, Italy and Spain. The material from the prospective study consisted of cDNA or gDNA derived from T cells, B-cell-depleted T cells, or PBMCs. Deeply sampled blood TCRbeta repertoires from subjects exposed to, actively infected with, or recovered from COVID-19 were included in the dataset. The repertoires were made available in a free public database intended to serve as a resource for research on the immune response to SARS-CoV-2. Samples were obtained from the ongoing ImmuneRACE study (first 160 participants) and from 1,000 to 1,500 subjects provided by 6 global collaborators. A de-identified subject ID, COVID-19 status, age in years and sex were almost always included in the sample metadata. Where HLA class I and class II types were available, the types were taken from metadata supplied by the sample provider, not from assay-based typing.

Paper-wide results and their limitations: How much clinical and demographic metadata was included differed by source and by participant, and the metadata was provided uncurated.

The collaborating institutions used their own protocols to collect whole blood in K2EDTA tubes. For TCRbeta analysis, collaborators shipped samples in one of three forms: frozen whole blood, isolated PBMCs, or DNA extracted from either of those sample types. Including cysteine and phenylalanine, the CDR3 has 15 amino acids. Kept here is only the CDR3 DNA, which spans 45 bases and is read in frame from base 1. Clipping removes 7 bases from V and 2 bases from J, with 8 as the unmatched junction base count. The germline V gene sets CDR1 to SGDLS and CDR2 to YYNGEE. Recombination connected TRBV9 to TRBJ2-3, with 9 junctional bases fitting TRBD2. Material for sequencing was peripheral blood. This receptor was obtained from an elderly woman with active or convalescent COVID-19. Here the CDR3 is given as CASGLAGDYTDTQYF. Read as DNA, the sequence is TGTGCCAGCGGCTTAGCGGGAGATTACACAGATACGCAGTATTTT. The full variable domain, with segments outside the CDR3 supplied by the reference TRBV9 and TRBJ2-3 proteins, appears as DSGVTQTPKHLITATGQRVTLRCSPRSGDLSVYWYQQSLDQGLQFLIQYYNGEERAKGNILERFSAQQFPDLHSELNLSSLELGDSALYFCASGLAGDYTDTQYFGPGTRLTVL.